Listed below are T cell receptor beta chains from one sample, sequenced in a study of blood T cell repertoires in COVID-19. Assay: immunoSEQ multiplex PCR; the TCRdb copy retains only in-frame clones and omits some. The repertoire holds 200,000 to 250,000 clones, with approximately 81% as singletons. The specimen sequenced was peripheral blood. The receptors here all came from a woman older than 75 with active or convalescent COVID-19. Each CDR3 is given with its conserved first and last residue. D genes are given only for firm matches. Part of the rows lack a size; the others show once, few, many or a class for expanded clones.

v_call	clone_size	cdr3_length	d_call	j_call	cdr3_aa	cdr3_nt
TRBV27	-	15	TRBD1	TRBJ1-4	CASSLKQGAREKLFF	TGTGCCAGCAGTTTAAAACAGGGGGCGCGTGAAAAACTGTTTTTT
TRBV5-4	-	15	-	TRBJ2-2	CASSPPGKNTGELFF	TGTGCCAGCAGCCCTCCGGGGAAGAACACCGGGGAGCTGTTTTTT
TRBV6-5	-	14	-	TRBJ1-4	CASSSQRTNEKLFF	TGTGCCAGCAGTAGCCAGCGTACTAATGAAAAACTGTTTTTT
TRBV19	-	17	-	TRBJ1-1	CASTPNERGAGNTEAFF	TGTGCCAGTACCCCTAATGAGCGGGGCGCGGGAAACACTGAAGCTTTCTTT
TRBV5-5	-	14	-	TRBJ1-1	CASSLSLVNTEAFF	TGTGCCAGCAGCCTAAGTTTGGTGAACACTGAAGCTTTCTTT
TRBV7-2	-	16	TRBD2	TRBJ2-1	CASSLISGGEYNEQFF	TGTGCCAGCAGCTTAATCAGCGGGGGGGAGTACAATGAGCAGTTCTTC
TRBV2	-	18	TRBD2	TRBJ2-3	CASRTGTSGQRAADTQYF	TGTGCCAGCAGAACCGGGACTAGCGGGCAGAGAGCGGCAGATACGCAGTATTTT
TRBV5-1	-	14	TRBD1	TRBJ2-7	CASSLGTGKDEQYF	TGCGCCAGCAGCTTGGGGACAGGTAAAGACGAGCAGTACTTC
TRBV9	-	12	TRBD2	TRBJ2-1	CASSGSGIEQFF	TGTGCCAGCAGCGGAAGCGGGATTGAGCAGTTCTTC
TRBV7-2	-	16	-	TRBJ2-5	CASSLLGLAYQETQYF	TGTGCCAGCAGCTTATTGGGGCTAGCGTACCAAGAGACCCAGTACTTC
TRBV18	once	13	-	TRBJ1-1	CASSPKEYTEAFF	TGTGCCAGCTCACCCAAGGAGTACACTGAAGCTTTCTTT
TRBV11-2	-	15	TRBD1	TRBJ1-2	CASSLVGGQGYGYTF	TGTGCCAGCAGCTTAGTGGGCGGACAGGGGTATGGCTACACCTTC
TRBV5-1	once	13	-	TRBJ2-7	CASNPDSSYEQYF	TGCGCCAGCAACCCAGACTCCTCCTACGAGCAGTACTTC
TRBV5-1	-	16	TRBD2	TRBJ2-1	CASSRTSGVGQNEQFF	TGCGCCAGCAGCCGGACTAGCGGGGTGGGCCAAAATGAGCAGTTCTTC
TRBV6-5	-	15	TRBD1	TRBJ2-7	CASSKTSGTGGEQYF	TGTGCCAGCTCTAAGACCTCCGGGACAGGTGGCGAGCAGTACTTC
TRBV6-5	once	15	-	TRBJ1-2	CASSYSSITFYGYTF	TGTGCCAGCAGTTACTCGAGCATTACTTTCTATGGCTACACCTTC
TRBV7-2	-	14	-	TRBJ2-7	CASSLAPGRYEQYF	TGTGCCAGCAGCTTAGCTCCAGGGCGATACGAGCAGTACTTC
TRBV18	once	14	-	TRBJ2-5	CASSPPAGQETQYF	TGTGCCAGCTCACCACCGGCGGGTCAAGAGACCCAGTACTTC
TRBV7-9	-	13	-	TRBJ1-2	CASLSLPNYGYTF	TGTGCCAGCCTTTCCCTACCTAACTATGGCTACACCTTC
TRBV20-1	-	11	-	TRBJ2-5	CKLELQETQYF	TGCAAACTGGAGCTGCAGGAGACCCAGTACTTC
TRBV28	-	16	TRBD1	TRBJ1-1	CASSLPGGQGLTEAFF	TGTGCCAGCAGTCTGCCAGGAGGACAGGGCCTCACTGAAGCTTTCTTT
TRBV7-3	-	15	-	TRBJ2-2	CASSLLGGNTGELFF	TGTGCCAGCAGCTTACTTGGAGGGAACACCGGGGAGCTGTTTTTT
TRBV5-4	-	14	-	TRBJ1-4	CASSRQTPNEKLFF	TGTGCCAGCAGCCGACAGACGCCTAATGAAAAACTGTTTTTT
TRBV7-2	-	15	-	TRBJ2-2	CASSLGGPGTGELFF	TGTGCCAGCAGCTTAGGGGGGCCGGGGACCGGGGAGCTGTTTTTT
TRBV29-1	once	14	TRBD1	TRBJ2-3	CSATGTGGSDTQYF	TGCAGCGCGACCGGGACAGGGGGCTCAGATACGCAGTATTTT
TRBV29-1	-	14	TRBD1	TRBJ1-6	CSVRTGSSNSPLHF	TGCAGCGTGAGGACAGGGTCGTCCAATTCACCCCTCCACTTT
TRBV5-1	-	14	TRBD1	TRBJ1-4	CASRFGTDNEKLFF	TGCGCCAGCAGATTCGGGACAGATAATGAAAAACTGTTTTTT
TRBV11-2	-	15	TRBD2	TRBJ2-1	CASSVGTSGYNEQFF	TGTGCCAGCAGCGTCGGGACTAGCGGTTACAATGAGCAGTTCTTC
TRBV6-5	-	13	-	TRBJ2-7	CASSFTTAYEQYF	TGTGCCAGCAGTTTCACAACAGCCTACGAGCAGTACTTC
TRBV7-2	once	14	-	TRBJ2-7	CASSLADRTYEQYF	TGTGCCAGCAGCTTGGCGGACAGAACCTACGAGCAGTACTTC
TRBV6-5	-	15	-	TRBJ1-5	CASGGAMDGNQPQHF	TGTGCCAGTGGTGGGGCCATGGATGGCAATCAGCCCCAGCATTTT
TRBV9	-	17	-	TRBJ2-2	CASSPRERPSNTGELFF	TGTGCCAGCAGCCCCCGGGAGAGACCGTCGAACACCGGGGAGCTGTTTTTT
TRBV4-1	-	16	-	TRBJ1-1	CASSLQFGGENTEAFF	TGCGCCAGCAGCCTCCAGTTCGGGGGAGAGAACACTGAAGCTTTCTTT
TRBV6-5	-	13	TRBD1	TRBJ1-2	CASRAGQGTGYTF	TGTGCCAGCAGAGCGGGACAGGGCACCGGCTACACCTTC
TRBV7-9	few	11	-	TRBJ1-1	CASEGNTEAFF	TGTGCCAGCGAGGGGAACACTGAAGCTTTCTTT
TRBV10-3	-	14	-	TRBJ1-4	CAISEIRDAEKLFF	TGTGCCATCAGTGAGATCCGGGATGCTGAAAAACTGTTTTTT
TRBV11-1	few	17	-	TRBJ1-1	CASSLAVFRGFNTEAFF	TGTGCCAGCAGCTTAGCAGTCTTCCGGGGGTTTAACACTGAAGCTTTCTTT
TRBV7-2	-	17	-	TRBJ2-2	CASSPQERFLFPGELFF	TGTGCCAGCAGCCCCCAGGAGCGGTTTTTATTCCCCGGGGAGCTGTTTTTT
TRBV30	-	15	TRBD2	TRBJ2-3	CAWRPSLAGTDTQYF	TGTGCCTGGAGGCCGAGTCTAGCGGGCACAGATACGCAGTATTTT
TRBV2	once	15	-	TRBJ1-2	CASSEALGRGQGYTF	TGTGCCAGCAGTGAAGCCCTAGGCAGGGGACAAGGCTACACCTTC
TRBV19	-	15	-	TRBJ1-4	CASLGRRATNEKLFF	TGTGCCAGCCTCGGGAGACGGGCAACTAATGAAAAACTGTTTTTT
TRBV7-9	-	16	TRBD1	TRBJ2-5	CASSPLGQGLQETQYF	TGTGCCAGCAGCCCCCTGGGACAGGGGCTTCAAGAGACCCAGTACTTC
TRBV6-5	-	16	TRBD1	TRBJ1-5	CASSYSWQGGNQPQHF	TGTGCCAGCAGTTACTCGTGGCAGGGGGGCAATCAGCCCCAGCATTTT
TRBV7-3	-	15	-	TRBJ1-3	CASSLSGAGGNTIYF	TGTGCCAGCAGCTTAAGTGGAGCAGGGGGAAACACCATATATTTT
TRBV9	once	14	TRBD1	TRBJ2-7	CASSTRDRDREQYF	TGTGCCAGCAGTACCCGGGACAGGGATCGGGAGCAGTACTTC
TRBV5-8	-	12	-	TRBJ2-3	CASSIRQDTQYF	TGTGCCAGCAGCATACGACAAGATACGCAGTATTTT
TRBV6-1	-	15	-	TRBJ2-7	CASSEAEGFRYEQYF	TGTGCCAGCAGTGAAGCGGAGGGGTTCAGGTACGAGCAGTACTTC
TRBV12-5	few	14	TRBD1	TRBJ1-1	CASGKGTGGTEAFF	TGTGCTAGTGGTAAGGGGACAGGGGGAACTGAAGCTTTCTTT
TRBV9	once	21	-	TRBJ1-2	CASSVGRFGAVLPDSNYGYTF	TGTGCCAGCAGCGTAGGCCGTTTTGGGGCAGTCCTACCGGATTCTAACTATGGCTACACCTTC
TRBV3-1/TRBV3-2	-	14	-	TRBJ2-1	CATRPKENYNEQFF	TGTGCCACTCGTCCCAAGGAGAACTACAATGAGCAGTTCTTC